This T cell receptor (beta chain) was found in a study of T cells in tumors after PD-1 blockade. Study-wide context: Patients had no prior checkpoint blockade, systemic immunosuppressants, or anti-cancer therapy within 4 weeks. Each patient got pembrolizumab 200 mg every 3 weeks or cemiplimab 350 mg every 2 weeks. During anti-PD-1 treatment, some patients continued daily vismodegib 150 mg. Peripheral blood samples averaged 36,536 unique clonotypes and around 120,000 templates.

This clone was found a few times. Germline V gives CDR1 LNHDA, CDR2 SQIVND (reference sequence). This CDR3 is built from 16 residues. V gave up 1 base and J gave up 7 bases; unmatched junction bases: 4. Assay: immunoSEQ multiplex PCR; the TCRdb copy retains only in-frame clones and omits some. This table has 55,000 to 70,000 clones, around four fifths appearing once. The TCR originated in a human donor with basal cell carcinoma. Source: PBMCs, taken before anti-PD-1 treatment. The V gene is TRBV19, the J gene TRBJ2-2; the match to TRBD1 covers 12 bases. DNA for the CDR3: TGTGCCAGTAGTATAGTGGGACAGGGGGCCTTCGGGGAGCTGTTTTTT. Translating gives CASSIVGQGAFGELFF.